The entry that follows covers one T cell receptor (beta chain) sequence. Its antigen remains unidentified. This CDR3 contains 15 residues. Germline V CDR1 and CDR2: SGHRS, YFSETQ. The V and J ends lost 2 bases and 3 bases, in that order; junction bases with no gene match: 3. All donors were healthy HIV-negative adults lacking recent acute infections or vaccinations. The data belong to a study of shared clonotypes between healthy human individuals. Authors' processing steps: ImmunoSEQ output held junction-only sequences without quality scores, so filtering differed. Here immunoSEQ multiplex PCR was the method, and the copy in TCRdb shows in-frame clones only, minus some. V and J calls and clone size follow that table, whereas D and trimming were derived from the DNA. The table has nearly 1 million clones, over 60% seen once. The study's findings and limits: Naive CD4 clonotypes were shared across a handful of donors at about 5.3%.

This clonotype was obtained from a young man in good health. The sequencing input was memory CD4+ T cells sorted from blood. Subset specified: CD45RA-negative fraction. The chain employs TRBV5-1 and TRBJ2-2; 8 bases fit TRBD2. CDR3 DNA sequence: TGCGCCAGCAGCTTAAGCGGGGGTGACACCGGGGAGCTGTTTTTT. Amino acids: CASSLSGGDTGELFF. Full variable domain (missing parts from reference TRBV5-1 and TRBJ2-2): KAGVTQTPRYLIKTRGQQVTLSCSPISGHRSVSWYQQTPGQGLQFLFEYFSETQRNKGNFPGRFSGRQFSNSRSEMNVSTLELGDSALYLCASSLSGGDTGELFFGEGSRLTVL.